Below are 14 T cell receptor beta chains sequenced from a single sample in a study of T cells in Graves' hyperthyroidism and ophthalmopathy. TCR beta CDR3 sequences were amplified from RNA transcripts. HTBI primers were the set used in a first-round RT-PCR of the TCR CDR3. MiXCR was run by TCRdb on the multiplex PCR reads, yielding one entry per CDR3 protein. Altogether hundreds of thousands of distinct CDR3 sequences are present, under 15% being singletons, with the ten largest covering 30% to 35%. Sequenced material: blood. The receptor set was obtained from a woman in her thirties with Graves' hyperthyroidism.

This clonotype was recorded many times. The chain couples TRBV2 to TRBJ2-1; TRBD2 agrees at 14 bases. V shed 5 bases and J 1 base; nucleotides not matched to a gene: 10. This CDR3 is 19 amino acids long. Germline V gene lookup returns CDR1 SNHLY and CDR2 FYNNEI. In DNA, the CDR3 is TGTGCCAGCAGTCGAAGACTAGCGGGAGGGCCTGGGTCCTACAATGAGCAGTTCTTC. This encodes CASSRRLAGGPGSYNEQFF.

The table lists this clonotype with many counts. The chain's CDR3 is CASRATGTGFQPQHF. The CDR3 DNA follows: TGTGCCAGCAGAGCAACCGGGACAGGGTTTCAGCCCCAGCATTTT. The V gene is TRBV2, the J gene TRBJ1-5, with TRBD1 matching over 9 bases. Germline V gene sequence: CDR1 SNHLY, CDR2 FYNNEI. This CDR3 has 15 residues. The trim removed 6 bases at V and 6 bases at J, leaving 9 bases unmatched.

The V call is TRBV28, the J call TRBJ1-2; 10 nucleotides line up with TRBD1. The CDR3 contains 16 residues. CDR1 and CDR2 (germline): MDHEN, SYDVKM. V lost 6 bases, J lost 5 bases, and 12 bases stayed unmatched. CDR3 region: CASRAWGQGSLYGYTF. In DNA form, the CDR3 reads TGTGCCAGCAGGGCCTGGGGACAGGGGAGTTTGTATGGCTACACCTTC.

This clonotype has ten or more counts. The chain joins TRBV7-9 to TRBJ1-1; 9 nucleotides align to TRBD1. The V gene's germline CDR1 is SEHNR and CDR2 FQNEAQ (reference sequence). The CDR3 extends over 14 amino acids. The V and J ends lost 7 bases and 3 bases, in that order; junction bases with no gene match: 6. DNA of the CDR3: TGTGCCAGCACTTTACAGGGGGCCTACACTGAAGCTTTCTTT. This encodes CASTLQGAYTEAFF.

At least ten counts were recorded for this clonotype. J is TRBJ2-2 and V is TRBV7-3; no firm D call. Germline lookup yields CDR1 SGHTA and CDR2 FQGTGA. The V end lost 5 bases, the J end lost 0 bases, and 13 bases lay between the germline ends. The CDR3 consists of 16 residues. The DNA for the CDR3 is TGTGCCAGCAGCCATCCTGGCCAGACGAACACCGGGGAGCTGTTTTTT. This sequence encodes CASSHPGQTNTGELFF.

This clonotype was seen many times. The chain combines TRBV6-5 with TRBJ2-1, with TRBD2 matching over 13 bases. Germline trimming cut 0 bases from V and 8 bases from J; bases unmatched to any gene: 7. The CDR3 sequence is 17 residues long. Looked up from germline, CDR1 is MNHEY and CDR2 is SVGAGI. CDR3 protein: CASSYSGGLAGTDEQFF. The CDR3 DNA follows: TGTGCCAGCAGTTACTCAGGGGGACTAGCGGGAACGGATGAGCAGTTCTTC.

The chain combines TRBV6-2 or TRBV6-3 with TRBJ2-3, with TRBD1 matching over 9 bases. The CDR3 sequence is 15 residues long. CDR1 and CDR2 from the germline V gene are MNHEY and SVGEGT. V was clipped by 3 bases and J by 6 bases; unmatched bases: 7. The CDR3 sequence: CASSYTGGASDTQYF. The DNA of the CDR3 is TGTGCCAGCAGTTATACAGGGGGCGCATCCGATACGCAGTATTTT.

Many counts were recorded for this clonotype. In DNA form, the CDR3 reads TGTGCCACCGAGAAATTCCCTAGCACAGATACGCAGTATTTT. Protein: CATEKFPSTDTQYF. The chain recombines TRBV11-2 with TRBJ2-3; D is uncertain. Trimming took 10 bases from V and 0 from J, leaving 14 bases between them. CDR1 is SGHAT and CDR2 is FQNNGV in the germline V gene. This CDR3 has 14 residues.

This clonotype was counted at least ten times. The genes are TRBV12-3 or TRBV12-4 and TRBJ2-4; no clear D. V was cut by 2 bases and J by 0 bases, with 8 bases left in between. The length of the CDR3 is 15 residues. DNA for the CDR3: TGTGCCAGCAGTTTATCCGGATTAGCCAAAAACATTCAGTACTTC. Encoded protein: CASSLSGLAKNIQYF.

This clonotype has just a few counts. The CDR3 nucleotides are TGCGCCAGCAGCTTCGGGACAGGGTTCTCAGATACGCAGTATTTT. This codes for CASSFGTGFSDTQYF. The genes are TRBV5-1 and TRBJ2-3, with 9 positions matching TRBD1. This CDR3 contains 15 residues. With V trimmed by 2 bases and J by 4 bases, 5 bases remained unmatched. Germline V gene lookup returns CDR1 SGHRS and CDR2 YFSETQ.

Note on this clonotype: A read error is possible here, since a much larger clone lies one base away. CDR3 sequence (DNA): TGTGCCAGCAGTTCCCGGGACAGGGGGACCCATGAGCAGTTCTTC. Its protein product is CASSSRDRGTHEQFF. The chain joins TRBV2 to TRBJ2-1; 11 positions match TRBD1. CDR1 and CDR2 (germline): SNHLY, FYNNEI. Trimming cost V 5 bases and J 8 bases; bases outside gene matches: 8. The CDR3 is 15 residues long.

The gene calls are TRBV27 and TRBJ2-3, with D maybe TRBD1 (6 bases). The ends were cut back, 4 bases at V and 2 bases at J, with 13 bases in the middle. In germline, CDR1 is MNHEY, CDR2 SMNVEV (reference sequence). The CDR3 has 15 residues. CDR3 region: CASSWRTVPTDTQYF. The CDR3 nucleotides are TGTGCCAGCAGTTGGAGGACAGTCCCCACAGATACGCAGTATTTT.

CDR3 sequence (DNA): TGTGCCAGCAGCCTCGACAGGGCGTCGTACAATGAGCAGTTCTTC. Protein sequence: CASSLDRASYNEQFF. V and J are TRBV5-5 and TRBJ2-1; 7 bases align to TRBD1. Germline V CDR1 and CDR2: SGHKS, YYEKEE (reference sequence). Trimming removed 4 bases from V and 4 bases from J; junction bases left unmatched: 8. This CDR3 comprises 15 residues.

The gene calls are TRBV6-1 and TRBJ1-4; D ambiguous. This CDR3 is 15 amino acids long. Germline V gives CDR1 MNHNS, CDR2 SASEGT. The germline V and J ends were trimmed by 6 bases and 2 bases, with 13 bases remaining between them. The CDR3 region has the DNA TGTGCCAGCAGAGGAGGGCGGTCGACTAATGAAAAACTGTTTTTT. This encodes CASRGGRSTNEKLFF.